This T cell receptor beta chain comes out of a study of shared clonotypes between healthy human individuals. Generated by immunoSEQ multiplex PCR, the TCRdb table keeps only in-frame clones and is missing some. The sample yields 400,000 to 600,000 clones, about 96% seen once. The germline gives CDR1 MDHEN, CDR2 SYDVKM. V was clipped by 5 bases and J by 6 bases; unmatched bases: 8. This CDR3 has 15 amino acids. The chain employs TRBV28 and TRBJ2-1; TRBD1 agrees at 9 bases. The clonotype was recovered from a woman in her 30s in good health. The sample taken for sequencing was naive CD4+ T cells sorted from blood. Specified subset: CD45RA+ positively selected. The CDR3: CASSGAGTGFNEQFF. CDR3 nucleotide sequence: TGTGCCAGCAGTGGGGCCGGGACAGGGTTCAATGAGCAGTTCTTC.